Listed here is a single TCR beta chain. This entry comes from a study of control samples from healthy donors and cancer patients. The method was immunoSEQ multiplex PCR; TCRdb's version includes in-frame clones alone and lacks a portion of them. Here the sample spans about 64,000 clones, about 92% being singletons. With 2 bases clipped from V and 3 bases from J, the junction kept 4 bases outside the gene matches. The CDR3 totals 16 residues. Germline V CDR1 and CDR2: LNHNV, YYDKDF (reference sequence). Sequenced material: PBMCs. This sequence joins TRBV15 and TRBJ2-6; TRBD1 matches 7 bases. This clonotype originated in a man aged 35-49 years with colorectal cancer. CDR3 in DNA: TGTGCCACCAGCAGATCGACAGGGCATGGGGCCAACGTCCTGACTTTC. This gives the protein CATSRSTGHGANVLTF.